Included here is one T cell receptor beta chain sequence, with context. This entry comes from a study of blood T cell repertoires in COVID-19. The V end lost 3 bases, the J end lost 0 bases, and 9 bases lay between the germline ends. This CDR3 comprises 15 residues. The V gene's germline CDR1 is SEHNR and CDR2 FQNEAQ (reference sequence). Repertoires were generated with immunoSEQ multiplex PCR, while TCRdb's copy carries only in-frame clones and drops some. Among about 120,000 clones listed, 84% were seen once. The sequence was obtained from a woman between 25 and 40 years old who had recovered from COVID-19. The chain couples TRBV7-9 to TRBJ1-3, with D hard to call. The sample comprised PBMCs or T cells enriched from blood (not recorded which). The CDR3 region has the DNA TGTGCCAGCAGCTTTGACGGAGCCTCTGGAAACACCATATATTTT. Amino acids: CASSFDGASGNTIYF.